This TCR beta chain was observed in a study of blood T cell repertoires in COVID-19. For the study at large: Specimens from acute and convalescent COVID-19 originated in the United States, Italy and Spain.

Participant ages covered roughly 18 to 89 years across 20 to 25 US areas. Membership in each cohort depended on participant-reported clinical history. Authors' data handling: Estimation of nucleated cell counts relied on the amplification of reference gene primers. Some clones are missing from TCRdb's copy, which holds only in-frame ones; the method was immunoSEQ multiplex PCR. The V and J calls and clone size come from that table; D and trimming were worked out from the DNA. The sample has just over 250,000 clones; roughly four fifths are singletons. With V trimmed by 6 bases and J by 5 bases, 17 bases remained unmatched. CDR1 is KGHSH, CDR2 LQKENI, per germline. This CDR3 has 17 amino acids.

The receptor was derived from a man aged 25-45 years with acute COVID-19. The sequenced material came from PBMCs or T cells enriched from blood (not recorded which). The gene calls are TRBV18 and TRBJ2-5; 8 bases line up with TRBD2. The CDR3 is CASSSGLAGPSGETQYF. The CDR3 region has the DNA TGTGCCAGCTCCTCAGGGCTAGCGGGCCCTTCGGGGGAGACCCAGTACTTC.